This TCR beta chain was identified during a study of blood T cell repertoires in COVID-19. Study-wide context: COVID-19 samples, acute and convalescent, were from the United States, Italy and Spain.

Germline CDR1 reads LNHDA; CDR2 reads SQIVND (reference sequence). The trim removed 3 bases at V and 7 bases at J, leaving 5 bases unmatched. The CDR3 totals 15 residues. Assay used: immunoSEQ multiplex PCR; TCRdb lists only in-frame clones, some missing. The sample yields hundreds of thousands of clones, 70% to 90% seen once. The chain joins TRBV19 to TRBJ2-2, with 10 bases matching TRBD1. Sequencing was done on a sample of peripheral blood. This TCR was sampled from a man aged 18 to 29 with COVID-19, enrolled during active disease. The CDR3 region is CASSMGTGEIGELFF. The CDR3 DNA reads as TGTGCCAGTAGTATGGGGACAGGGGAGATCGGGGAGCTGTTTTTT.